A single T cell receptor (beta chain) is shown here with its context. It has no known antigen specificity. No base quality information exists; no much larger clone differs at one position. This record comes from a study of Ad26.COV2.S vaccination and SARS-CoV-2 variants listed by TCRdb under 2021. In terms of the full investigation: Donors in the vaccine arm were drawn from COV1001, a phase I-IIa trial of Ad26.COV2.S in healthy adults that was multicentre, randomized, double-blind and placebo-controlled. Ad26.COV2.S was administered intramuscularly at a dose of 5x10^10 or 1x10^11 viral particles, either as one shot or as two shots given 56 days apart. Sequencing of the TCRbeta repertoire served to evaluate the specificity and breadth of SARS-CoV-2-reactive T cell receptors following Ad26.COV2.S vaccination. The TCR-sequenced set comprised approximately 32 samples: around 20 Ad26.COV2.S vaccine recipients, 5 placebo recipients and 8 SARS-CoV-2 convalescent individuals. Trial participants were randomized into five groups of five, in which low-dose or high-dose Ad26.COV2.S was given once or twice, or placebo was given on both occasions. Investigators did not know the trial group allocation while performing experiments and assessing outcomes.

The sample's treatment or condition label is to be understood as: around 19 received Ad26.COV2.S at low or high dose, single or two shots; about 5 received placebo; per-sample allocation not given. Repertoires of vaccine and placebo recipients were sequenced from samples taken on day 63 after the first injection. Between 29 July and 7 August 2020, Cohort 1b enrolled 20 to 30 adults aged 18-55 years at one site in Boston, USA. Ad26.COV2.S was a replication-incompetent adenovirus type 26 vector expressing a prefusion-stabilized SARS-CoV-2 spike protein from the original Wuhan strain. Here is what the overall study found, with its caveats: The study lacked the statistical power to compare responses across vaccine doses or regimens. Vaccine and placebo recipients had similar non-spike TCR breadth, a finding consistent with the vaccine containing only spike. According to the authors, total T cell responses may have been underestimated by the TCR breadth and depth analyses. Compared with placebo recipients, Ad26.COV2.S recipients showed higher spike-specific TCR breadth (P = 0.0014). After vaccination, substantial breadth of spike-specific CD8+ and CD4+ T cell responses was reported.

CDR1 SGHVS and CDR2 FNYEAQ were looked up in the germline V gene. The CDR3 runs 15 residues from the cysteine to the phenylalanine. The CDR3 DNA has 45 bases and is translated from base 1. The germline V end is reduced by 5 bases and the J end by 3 bases; junction bases left unmatched: 6. TCRbeta CDR3 regions were sequenced with the immunoSEQ Assay. After extraction, genomic DNA underwent amplification by bias-controlled multiplex PCR, followed by high-throughput sequencing. The authors' pipeline ran thus. To quantify the absolute abundance of every unique TCRbeta CDR3 region, sequences were collapsed and filtered. T cell fraction was estimated by normalizing TCRbeta template counts to usable DNA, with usable DNA measured through amplification of reference genes found in all nucleated cells. Repertoire TCRs were annotated as SARS-CoV-2-specific by exact matching of V gene, CDR3 amino acid sequence and J gene to a known reactive TCR set. The reference SARS-CoV-2 TCR set was obtained from MIRA and was filtered for enrichment in COVID-19-positive ImmuneCODE repertoires, whereby public or cross-reactive TCRs were removed. Based on the MIRA antigens, annotated TCRs were further analysed at the level of specific ORF or position within ORF. Breadth was defined as annotated unique rearrangements over total unique productive rearrangements; depth was the summed frequency of those rearrangements. Two-sided Wilcoxon rank-sum tests were used to compare TCR breadth between groups. The table was pulled from immuneACCESS by TCRdb, which kept in-frame rearrangements only. Such tables lose some clones; where checked, under half of the loss comes from unresolved V genes, and the rest has no known cause. For V, J and clone size, that table is used; D and trimming come from the DNA. Here the sample has 500,000 or so clones; roughly nine tenths occur a single time. Together, the top ten hold 13% of the sample.

This sequence originates from a person between 18 and 60 years old who received the Ad26.COV2.S COVID-19 vaccine or a placebo. The sample was peripheral blood, taken in a trial of Ad26.COV2.S vaccine versus placebo. Rearrangement joined TRBV7-6 to TRBJ1-5, and TRBD1 matches 8 of the central bases. The CDR3 sequence is CASSPGQGHNQPQHF. The DNA is TGTGCCAGCAGCCCCGGACAGGGACACAATCAGCCCCAGCATTTT. The CDR3, completed at both ends by the reference TRBV7-6 and TRBJ1-5 genes, gives the full variable domain GAGVSQSPRYKVTKRGQDVALRCDPISGHVSLYWYRQALGQGPEFLTYFNYEAQQDKSGLPNDRFSAERPEGSISTLTIQRTEQRDSAMYRCASSPGQGHNQPQHFGDGTRLSIL.